This record looks at one T cell receptor (beta chain) sequence and its context. The antigen is unknown. Profiled with immunoSEQ multiplex PCR; TCRdb holds only in-frame clones, not every one. The table records about 39,000 clones, roughly 79% of them present only once. The sample is drawn from a study of radiotherapy plus CTLA-4 blockade in lung cancer. Study findings and constraints: Radiotherapy with ipilimumab was followed by blood expansion of tumor-derived clones.

The CDR3 sequence is 14 residues long. V shed 2 bases and J 6 bases; nucleotides not matched to a gene: 4. Germline-derived CDR1 and CDR2 are MGHRA and YSYEKL. The V gene is TRBV4-1, the J gene TRBJ2-1; TRBD1 aligns across 7 bases. The clonotype was recovered from a human donor with non-small cell lung cancer that progressed on radiotherapy plus ipilimumab. The sequenced sample was peripheral blood, obtained from a patient treated with radiotherapy plus ipilimumab. CDR3 in amino acids: CASSQRDRSNEQFF. CDR3 coding DNA: TGCGCCAGCAGCCAACGGGACAGAAGCAATGAGCAGTTCTTC.